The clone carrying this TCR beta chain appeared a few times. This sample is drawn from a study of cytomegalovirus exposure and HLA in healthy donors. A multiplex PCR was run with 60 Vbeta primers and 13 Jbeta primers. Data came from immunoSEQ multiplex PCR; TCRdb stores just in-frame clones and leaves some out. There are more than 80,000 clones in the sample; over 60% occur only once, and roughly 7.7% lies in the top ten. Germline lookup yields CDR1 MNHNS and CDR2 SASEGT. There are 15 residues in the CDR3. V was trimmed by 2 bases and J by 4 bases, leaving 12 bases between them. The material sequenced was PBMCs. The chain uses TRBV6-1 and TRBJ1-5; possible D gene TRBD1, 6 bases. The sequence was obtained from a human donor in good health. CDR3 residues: CASSENPGDNQPQHF. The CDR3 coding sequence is TGTGCCAGCAGTGAAAACCCAGGGGATAATCAGCCCCAGCATTTT.